A single sample is the source of the 23 T cell receptor beta chains below, sequenced in a study of cytomegalovirus exposure and HLA in healthy donors. A multiplex PCR was run with 60 Vbeta primers and 13 Jbeta primers. Assay used: immunoSEQ multiplex PCR; TCRdb lists only in-frame clones, some missing. Seen here are 150,000 or so clones, roughly 80% observed once, and the top ten hold 11%. Specimen: PBMCs. Receptors were obtained from a man between 18 and 29 years old in good health and CMV-seropositive.

The V and J genes are TRBV6-5 and TRBJ1-4; D remains unclear. The germline gives CDR1 MNHEY, CDR2 SVGAGI. CDR3 length equals 14 residues. V lost 5 bases to trimming and J lost 3 bases, with 10 bases between them. The CDR3 DNA is TGTGCCAGCAGTGAACCGAGATCTAATGAAAAACTGTTTTTT. Its translation: CASSEPRSNEKLFF.

This clone was seen a few times. The chain is built from TRBV28 and TRBJ2-7; TRBD1 matches at 8 bases. The length of the CDR3 is 15 residues. Germline V gene lookup returns CDR1 MDHEN and CDR2 SYDVKM. The V gene end was trimmed by 2 bases and the J gene end by 6 bases; junction bases not matched to a gene: 9. The CDR3 here is CASSLGGQGASEQYF. The CDR3 DNA is TGTGCCAGCAGTTTAGGGGGGCAGGGGGCGAGCGAGCAGTACTTC.

V and J are TRBV29-1 and TRBJ2-1; a possible D gene is TRBD1 (6 bases). Germline-derived CDR1 and CDR2 are SQVTM and ANQGSEA. This CDR3 contains 13 residues. The germline V and J ends were trimmed by 7 bases and 5 bases, with 15 bases remaining between them. CDR3 residues: CSGVGGVNNEQFF. The CDR3 bases are TGCAGCGGTGTAGGGGGTGTTAACAATGAGCAGTTCTTC.

The chain carries TRBV11-2 and TRBJ1-4; tentative D call: TRBD1 (5 bases). Germline CDR1 SGHAT, CDR2 FQNNGV. The CDR3 is 13 residues long. V dropped 3 bases and J dropped 9 bases, with 11 bases sitting between them. The CDR3 loop reads CASSLMGGKKLFF. DNA for the CDR3: TGTGCCAGCAGCTTGATGGGGGGGAAAAAACTGTTTTTT.

The CDR3 region is CSVELLREGLDEQFF. The CDR3 nucleotides are TGCAGCGTTGAGCTCTTGCGGGAGGGCCTAGATGAGCAGTTCTTC. This chain connects TRBV29-1 to TRBJ2-1; 9 bases align to TRBD2. CDR3 length equals 15 residues. Germline V CDR1 and CDR2: SQVTM, ANQGSEA. The trim removed 3 bases at V and 8 bases at J, leaving 11 bases unmatched.

V gene TRBV5-1 combines with J gene TRBJ2-7, with 7 bases identical to TRBD1. The CDR3 consists of 15 residues. Per the germline V gene, CDR1 is SGHRS and CDR2 is YFSETQ. The ends lost 3 bases at V and 4 bases at J; junction bases unmatched: 10. CDR3 sequence reads: CASSSIPGQLYEQYF. In DNA, the CDR3 is TGCGCCAGCAGCTCAATACCGGGACAGTTATACGAGCAGTACTTC.

This rearrangement joins TRBV5-1 to TRBJ2-3; D remains ambiguous. There are 16 residues in the CDR3. Trimming removed 0 bases at V and 0 bases at J, with 11 bases between. Per the germline V gene, CDR1 is SGHRS and CDR2 is YFSETQ. CDR3 sequence: CASSLDVFSSTDTQYF. The CDR3, as DNA: TGCGCCAGCAGCTTGGATGTTTTCTCTAGCACAGATACGCAGTATTTT.

The CDR3 DNA reads as TGTGCCAGCAGTCCCCAGGACAGGGCTGGCTACACCTTC. Its protein product is CASSPQDRAGYTF. J is TRBJ1-2 and V is TRBV27; TRBD1 matches at 8 bases. CDR1 MNHEY and CDR2 SMNVEV come from the germline V gene (reference sequence). The CDR3 extends over 13 amino acids. V shed 5 bases and J 7 bases; nucleotides not matched to a gene: 6.

This chain joins TRBV28 and TRBJ2-7; D uncertain. V lost 1 base to trimming and J lost 0 bases, with 4 bases between them. Germline CDR1 and CDR2: MDHEN and SYDVKM. The CDR3 extends over 13 amino acids. The CDR3 DNA reads TGTGCCAGCAGTTTATCGCGCTCCTACGAGCAGTACTTC. Protein: CASSLSRSYEQYF. Full variable domain (outside the CDR3, taken from reference TRBV28 and TRBJ2-7): DVKVTQSSRYLVKRTGEKVFLECVQDMDHENMFWYRQDPGLGLRLIYFSYDVKMKEKGDIPEGYSVSREKKERFSLILESASTNQTSMYLCASSLSRSYEQYFGPGTRLTVT.

The chain combines TRBV7-9 with TRBJ2-5; weak D call: TRBD2 (6 bases). Germline V gene sequence: CDR1 SEHNR, CDR2 FQNEAQ (reference sequence). With 5 bases removed from V and 3 bases from J, the gap between germline ends came to 19 bases. The CDR3 totals 16 residues. The DNA for the CDR3 is TGTGCCAGCAGCCCCCTGGACCCCGGGGGTGAAGAGACCCAGTACTTC. It encodes CASSPLDPGGEETQYF. Full variable domain (missing parts from reference TRBV7-9 and TRBJ2-5): DTGVSQNPRHKITKRGQNVTFRCDPISEHNRLYWYRQTLGQGPEFLTYFQNEAQLEKSRLLSDRFSAERPKGSFSTLEIQRTEQGDSAMYLCASSPLDPGGEETQYFGPGTRLLVL.

The chain joins TRBV7-2 to TRBJ2-3; a possible D gene is TRBD2 (7 bases). V was clipped by 8 bases and J by 0 bases, with 18 bases between them. The CDR3 is 16 amino acids. Germline V lookup: CDR1 SGHTA, CDR2 FQGNSA. The CDR3 bases are TGTGCCAGCTCGAGGGGGGGAGGGCCGAGCACAGATACGCAGTATTTT. Residues: CASSRGGGPSTDTQYF. Supplemented by reference TRBV7-2 and TRBJ2-3, the full variable domain reads GAGVSQSPSNKVTEKGKDVELRCDPISGHTALYWYRQSLGQGLEFLIYFQGNSAPDKSGLPSDRFSAERTGGSVSTLTIQRTQQEDSAVYLCASSRGGGPSTDTQYFGPGTRLTVL.

V and J are TRBV19 and TRBJ1-2, with D unclear. V was shortened by 8 bases and J by 4 bases, with 20 bases between the two germline ends. This CDR3 contains 15 residues. Germline CDR1 is LNHDA and CDR2 is SQIVND (reference sequence). This chain's CDR3 is CASARGERRSYGYTF. The CDR3 DNA sequence: TGTGCCAGTGCGCGAGGTGAACGGAGGAGCTATGGCTACACCTTC.

The J gene is TRBJ2-1, the V gene TRBV30; 14 bases are a match to TRBD2. After removal of 8 bases from V and 6 bases from J, the junction contained 6 bases not matched to a gene. This CDR3 contains 14 residues. Germline V CDR1 and CDR2: GTSNPN, SVGIG (reference sequence). This chain's CDR3 is CARKGLAGVNEQFF. CDR3 DNA sequence: TGTGCCCGAAAGGGACTAGCGGGAGTCAATGAGCAGTTCTTC.

The chain is built from TRBV7-2 and TRBJ2-1, with D perhaps TRBD2 (5 bases). CDR1 and CDR2 from the germline V gene are SGHTA and FQGNSA. There are 12 residues in the CDR3. V was pared by 2 bases and J by 15 bases, with 14 bases between. CDR3 coding DNA: TGTGCCAGCAGCTTAACGCGGGCTATGGTGTTCTTC. This codes for CASSLTRAMVFF.

The chain carries TRBV7-9 and TRBJ2-1, with D hard to call. Germline assignment: CDR1 SEHNR and CDR2 FQNEAQ (reference sequence). The CDR3 sequence is 15 residues long. Trimming left V 5 bases short and J 0 bases short, with 11 bases between. The CDR3 sequence: CASSPSESSYNEQFF. CDR3 nucleotides: TGTGCCAGCAGCCCCAGCGAGAGCTCCTACAATGAGCAGTTCTTC.

This clone has just one count. The rearrangement links TRBV6-5 to TRBJ2-6, with TRBD1 as a possible D gene (6 bases). V was shortened by 6 bases and J by 2 bases, with 11 bases between the two germline ends. CDR1 MNHEY and CDR2 SVGAGI come from the germline V gene. The CDR3 is made up of 15 amino acids. CDR3 nucleotides: TGTGCCAGCAGGTCCACAGGGACTGGGGCCAACGTCCTGACTTTC. Translating it yields CASRSTGTGANVLTF.

This clone has only a few counts. This chain joins TRBV13 and TRBJ1-1, with D unclear. This CDR3 region has 15 residues. V shed 5 bases and J shed 4 bases, with 17 bases lying between them. The germline CDR1 and CDR2 sequences are PRHDT and FYEKMQ (reference sequence). The CDR3 DNA sequence: TGTGCCAGCAGCCCAAGATTCGGGGTTGGCACTGAAGCTTTCTTT. It is translated as CASSPRFGVGTEAFF.

The V and J genes are TRBV11-2 and TRBJ2-7, with D possibly matching TRBD1 (6 bases). The germline gives CDR1 SGHAT, CDR2 FQNNGV. The CDR3 runs to 14 residues. V was cut by 5 bases and J by 7 bases, with 18 bases left in between. Written as DNA, the CDR3 is TGTGCCAGCAGCCCAGGGGACATCCCTCGGGAGCAGTACTTC. This gives the protein CASSPGDIPREQYF. The complete variable domain, with remaining parts taken from reference TRBV11-2 and TRBJ2-7, reads EAGVAQSPRYKIIEKRQSVAFWCNPISGHATLYWYQQILGQGPKLLIQFQNNGVVDDSQLPKDRFSAERLKGVDSTLKIQPAKLEDSAVYLCASSPGDIPREQYFGPGTRLTVT.

CDR3 sequence reads: CASSPGTVPPYGYTF. DNA for the CDR3: TGTGCCAGCAGCCCAGGCACAGTACCACCCTATGGCTACACCTTC. The V and J genes are TRBV11-2 and TRBJ1-2; no reliable D call. This CDR3 region has 15 residues. CDR1 is SGHAT and CDR2 is FQNNGV in the germline V gene. V shed 5 bases and J shed 4 bases, with 17 bases lying between them.

Details on this clone: At one of its ends the junction is not consistent with the germline gene, which may arise from a read error. The chain employs TRBV7-8 and TRBJ2-4, with D unclear. The CDR3 length is 12 residues. Germline lookup yields CDR1 SGHVS and CDR2 FQNEAQ. CDR3 in amino acids: CASSLAQETVSF. The CDR3 coding sequence is TGTGCCAGCAGCTTAGCGCAGGAAACGGTCTCCTTC.

This rearrangement joins TRBV6-1 to TRBJ1-1, with 9 bases identical to TRBD1. V lost 4 bases, J lost 1 base, and 10 bases stayed unmatched. The CDR3 consists of 17 residues. Germline V lookup: CDR1 MNHNS, CDR2 SASEGT. The CDR3 region is CASSAPDRGVGNTEAFF. The DNA for the CDR3 is TGTGCCAGCAGTGCGCCGGACAGGGGCGTCGGGAACACTGAAGCTTTCTTT.

The chain links TRBV7-9 to TRBJ2-6; 10 nucleotides agree with TRBD1. Germline V gives CDR1 SEHNR, CDR2 FQNEAQ (reference sequence). The CDR3 totals 17 residues. The V and J ends lost 5 bases and 2 bases, in that order; junction bases with no gene match: 6. DNA of the CDR3: TGTGCCAGCAGCCCACGACAGGGGGCGCCTGGGGCCAACGTCCTGACTTTC. It specifies CASSPRQGAPGANVLTF.

The J gene is TRBJ2-7, the V gene TRBV2, with TRBD2 as a possible D gene (6 bases). CDR1 and CDR2 from the germline V gene are SNHLY and FYNNEI. Trimming took 6 bases from V and 2 from J, leaving 14 bases between them. The CDR3 is made up of 14 amino acids. This chain's CDR3 is CASRDGGIAYEQYF. DNA of the CDR3: TGTGCCAGCAGGGACGGCGGGATTGCCTACGAGCAGTACTTC.